This TCR beta chain emerged from a study of OX40 agonist ivuxolimab in advanced cancers. Comments on this clone: Antigen: not known.

Produced via immunoSEQ multiplex PCR; TCRdb's table is partial and in-frame only. Counted here are about 70,000 clones, approximately 78% occurring once; the ten biggest clones make up 5%. This CDR3 has 17 amino acids. The germline V gene encodes CDR1 SGHTA and CDR2 FQGTGA. V lost 1 base to trimming and J lost 5 bases, with 20 bases between them. General study results and limits: Expanded clones tended on average to be more numerous among CD8+ T cells than CD4+.

Material: CD4+ or CD8+ T cells sorted from blood, obtained in a trial of the OX40 agonist ivuxolimab. This sequence originates from an adult with an advanced solid tumor such as melanoma, head and neck, liver or kidney cancer. The chain links TRBV7-3 to TRBJ2-5, with a weak D call TRBD1 (8 bases). The CDR3 region has the DNA TGTGCCAGCAGCTTAAACCCACCCGGACAGGGAGGGGAGACCCAGTACTTC. The encoded protein is CASSLNPPGQGGETQYF.